This TCR beta chain was obtained from a study of T cell responses to AZD1222 COVID-19 vaccine. Notes on the study in general: Sampling captured repertoires only after the peak T cell response. It was only five to seven AZD1222 recipients who were seropositive at baseline. Reports indicate that nearly half of spike-specific TCRs are directed at unmutated variant regions. In a largely white British group with more females than males, clonal diversity was possibly underestimated.

Sequenced by immunoSEQ multiplex PCR; TCRdb stores in-frame clones only, minus some. The profile covers 150,000 to 180,000 clones, with 80% to 90% appearing a single time and approximately 5.1% taken by the ten largest. On this clone itself: Its antigen is currently unknown.

The CDR3 covers 13 residues. CDR1 is SGHRS, CDR2 YFSETQ, per germline. V was cut by 4 bases and J by 4 bases, with 11 bases left in between. This rearrangement joins TRBV5-1 to TRBJ2-5; D is unclear. The source of this sequence is an adult in good health. The sample in question was peripheral blood, obtained on day 0 of MenACWY control vaccination. The DNA for the CDR3 is TGCGCCAGCAGCCGTGGGTTGGGAGAGACCCAGTACTTC. This gives the protein CASSRGLGETQYF.